The source of this TCR beta chain is a study of metastatic and nonmetastatic thyroid tumors. This clone was counted a few times. The junction departs from germline at one end; a sequencing error may be responsible. Patients had received no treatment of any kind before thyroid surgery. TCRdb re-called the PCR reads through MiXCR. The data hold around 22,000 clones, with around a fifth observed a single time. From germline, CDR1 is LNHNV and CDR2 YYDKDF (reference sequence). The CDR3 has 14 amino acids. Sequenced input: blood. V and J are TRBV15 and TRBJ2-7, with 10 bases identical to TRBD1. The clonotype comes from a male donor with papillary thyroid cancer or a benign thyroid nodule (not recorded which). Some clones in this sample may be carry-over from other donors' samples. The CDR3 DNA follows: TGTGCCACAGAGCTTGACAGGGGGCGCTACGAGAAGTACTTC. Encoded protein: CATELDRGRYEKYF. The entire variable domain, with the rest obtained from reference TRBV15 and TRBJ2-7, is as follows: DAMVIQNPRYQVTQFGKPVTLSCSQTLNHNVMYWYQQKSSQAPKLLFHYYDKDFNNEADTPDNFQSRRPNTSFCFLDIRSPGLGDTAMYLCATELDRGRYEKYFGPGTRLTVT.